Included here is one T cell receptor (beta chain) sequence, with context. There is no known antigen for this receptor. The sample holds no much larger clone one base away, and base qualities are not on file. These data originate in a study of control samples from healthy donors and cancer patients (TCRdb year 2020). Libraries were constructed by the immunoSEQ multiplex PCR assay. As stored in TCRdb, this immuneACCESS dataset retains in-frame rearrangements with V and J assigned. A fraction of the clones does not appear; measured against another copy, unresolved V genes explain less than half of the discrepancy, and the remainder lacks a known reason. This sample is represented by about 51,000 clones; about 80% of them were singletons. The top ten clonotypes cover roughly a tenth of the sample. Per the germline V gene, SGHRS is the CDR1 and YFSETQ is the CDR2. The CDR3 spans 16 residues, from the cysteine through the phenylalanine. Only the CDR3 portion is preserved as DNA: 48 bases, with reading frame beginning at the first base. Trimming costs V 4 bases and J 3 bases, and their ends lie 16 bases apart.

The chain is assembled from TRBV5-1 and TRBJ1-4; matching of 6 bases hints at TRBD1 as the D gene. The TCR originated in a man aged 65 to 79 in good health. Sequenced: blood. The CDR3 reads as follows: CASSTQGAGANEKLFF. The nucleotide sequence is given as TGCGCCAGCAGCACCCAAGGGGCAGGGGCTAATGAAAAACTGTTTTTT.